The 23 T cell receptor beta chains below all came from one sample that was sequenced in a study of high-grade serous ovarian cancer treatment subgroups. The method was immunoSEQ multiplex PCR; TCRdb's version includes in-frame clones alone and lacks a portion of them. The profile shows some 2,000 clones, roughly 65% of them singletons. The tumor samples were collected prior to definitive surgery or chemotherapy. The sample was tumor tissue. These TCRs come from a human donor with high-grade serous ovarian cancer.

This chain joins TRBV21-1 and TRBJ1-6. TRBV21-1 is termed a pseudogene. This CDR3 has 14 amino acids. CDR3 coding DNA: TGTGCCAGCAGCAACGGGGTACGGAATTCACCCCTCCACTTT. It encodes CASSNGVRNSPLHF.

This clone occurred a few times. The chain couples TRBV9 to TRBJ2-5; 9 bases are a match to TRBD2. With V trimmed by 0 bases and J by 5 bases, 8 bases remained unmatched. The CDR3 spans 16 residues. Germline V gene lookup returns CDR1 SGDLS and CDR2 YYNGEE. The CDR3 spells CASSVAAGGPWETQYF. CDR3 coding DNA: TGTGCCAGCAGCGTAGCTGCGGGAGGGCCTTGGGAGACCCAGTACTTC.

This clone was picked up a small number of times. The rearrangement uses TRBV7-9 and TRBJ1-1; the D gene is possibly TRBD1 (6 bases). The germline gives CDR1 SEHNR, CDR2 FQNEAQ (reference sequence). This CDR3 is 15 amino acids long. V was trimmed by 1 base and J by 10 bases, leaving 19 bases between them. CDR3 DNA: TGTGCCAGCAGCTTAGAGACGGCCCAGGGGCGCTCAGCTTTCTTT. It is translated as CASSLETAQGRSAFF.

This chain's CDR3 is CASSGAGLTQSRANVLTF. CDR3 DNA: TGTGCCAGCAGTGGTGCAGGCTTGACACAAAGTCGGGCCAACGTCCTGACTTTC. The rearrangement links TRBV28 to TRBJ2-6; D not resolved. Trimming left V 5 bases short and J 5 bases short, with 22 bases between. The CDR3 spans 18 residues. Germline loops: CDR1 MDHEN, CDR2 SYDVKM.

For the CDR3, the DNA is TGTGCCAGCAGCCAAATCGCCAGGGCGAACACTGAAGCTTTCTTT. This encodes CASSQIARANTEAFF. The chain links TRBV14 to TRBJ1-1, with D perhaps matching TRBD1 (5 bases). The V and J ends lost 2 bases and 1 base respectively, with 11 bases between them. This CDR3 has 15 amino acids. Germline V CDR1 and CDR2: SGHDN, FVKESK.

The chain recombines TRBV13 with TRBJ1-2, with D hard to call. V shed 2 bases and J shed 5 bases, with 9 bases lying between them. The CDR3 extends over 13 amino acids. Germline loops: CDR1 PRHDT, CDR2 FYEKMQ (reference sequence). The chain's CDR3 is CASSLPNGYGYTF. The CDR3, as DNA: TGTGCCAGCAGCTTACCCAATGGTTATGGCTACACCTTC.

The rearrangement links TRBV19 to TRBJ2-7; D may correspond to TRBD1 or TRBD2 (5 bases each). This CDR3 has 13 residues. The germline V gene encodes CDR1 LNHDA and CDR2 SQIVND (reference sequence). V gave up 5 bases and J gave up 3 bases, with 11 bases separating them. CDR3 protein: CASSPGRGYEQYF. CDR3 coding DNA: TGTGCCAGTAGTCCGGGACGAGGCTACGAGCAGTACTTC.

J is TRBJ2-7 and V is TRBV27; 7 bases line up with TRBD1. Trimming took 4 bases from V and 3 from J; bases not matched to a gene: 3. CDR3 length: 13 residues. Germline V gene sequence: CDR1 MNHEY, CDR2 SMNVEV (reference sequence). CDR3 sequence (DNA): TGTGCCAGCAGTTCGGGACAGCTCTACGAGCAGTACTTC. Its protein product is CASSSGQLYEQYF.

This clone has more than one count but fewer than ten. The chain joins TRBV7-4 to TRBJ1-5; TRBD1 is a possible D gene (5 bases). V was pared by 5 bases and J by 0 bases, with 17 bases between. Germline V lookup: CDR1 SGHVT, CDR2 SQSDAQ. The CDR3 is made up of 17 amino acids. DNA of the CDR3: TGTGCCAGCAGCCCTACGACAGAACCATATAGCAATCAGCCCCAGCATTTT. This sequence encodes CASSPTTEPYSNQPQHF.

Here the CDR3 reads CASSRRGQGSNQPQHF. DNA of the CDR3: TGTGCCAGCAGCCGACGGGGACAGGGGAGCAATCAGCCCCAGCATTTT. V and J are TRBV6-6 and TRBJ1-5, with 10 bases aligning to TRBD1. The germline V gene has CDR1 MNHNY and CDR2 SVGAGI (reference sequence). V trimming: 6 bases; J trimming: 1 base; junction bases outside the gene matches: 6. The CDR3 has 16 residues.

By sample fraction, this clone is large (0.1 to 1%). As DNA, the CDR3 is TGTGCCTGGAGTGGGACAGGGGGATCCTACACCTTC. Amino acid sequence: CAWSGTGGSYTF. The V and J genes are TRBV30 and TRBJ1-2; 10 bases are shared with TRBD1. The J segment lost 10 bases and the V segment lost 1 base, leaving 3 bases of the junction unmatched. This CDR3 spans 12 amino acids. Germline lookup yields CDR1 GTSNPN and CDR2 SVGIG (reference sequence).

The chain links TRBV7-9 to TRBJ2-3, with 11 positions matching TRBD2. V trimming: 6 bases; J trimming: 6 bases; junction bases outside the gene matches: 14. The germline V gene has CDR1 SEHNR and CDR2 FQNEAQ (reference sequence). The CDR3 runs to 17 residues. The CDR3 region has the DNA TGTGCCAGCAGTTTAAGCTTGACTAGCGGGGAACGCGATACGCAGTATTTT. It encodes CASSLSLTSGERDTQYF. The full variable domain, completed using reference TRBV7-9 and TRBJ2-3, is DTGVSQNPRHKITKRGQNVTFRCDPISEHNRLYWYRQTLGQGPEFLTYFQNEAQLEKSRLLSDRFSAERPKGSFSTLEIQRTEQGDSAMYLCASSLSLTSGERDTQYFGPGTRLTVL.

The chain joins TRBV4-2 to TRBJ1-2; tentative D call: TRBD1 (5 bases). The germline V gene has CDR1 LGHNA and CDR2 YNFKEQ. The ends were cut back, 4 bases at V and 10 bases at J, with 10 bases in the middle. The CDR3 extends over 11 amino acids. The CDR3: CASSRGDDYTF. The CDR3 DNA is TGTGCCAGCAGCCGGGGGGATGACTACACCTTC.

This chain uses TRBV4-1 with TRBJ1-4, with D hard to call. The CDR3 length is 17 residues. Trimming took off 0 bases at V and 7 bases at J, with 18 bases between the two ends. CDR1 MGHRA and CDR2 YSYEKL come from the germline V gene. The CDR3 region is CASSQDKVTPWGEKLFF. CDR3 bases: TGCGCCAGCAGCCAAGATAAAGTGACGCCGTGGGGTGAAAAACTGTTTTTT.

This clone showed up just a few times. This sequence joins TRBV7-9 and TRBJ2-2; 11 bases map to TRBD2. The CDR3 extends over 19 amino acids. Germline V gene data show CDR1 as SEHNR and CDR2 as FQNEAQ (reference sequence). After removal of 0 bases from V and 0 bases from J, the junction contained 6 bases not matched to a gene. The CDR3 region is CASSLAALAGVSNTGELFF. The DNA for the CDR3 is TGTGCCAGCAGCTTAGCTGCACTAGCGGGAGTCTCGAACACCGGGGAGCTGTTTTTT.

This sequence joins TRBV19 and TRBJ1-5, with a tentative D call TRBD1 (6 bases). Trimming left V 3 bases short and J 7 bases short, with 13 bases between. Germline V gene data show CDR1 as LNHDA and CDR2 as SQIVND (reference sequence). The CDR3 sequence is 14 residues long. CDR3 nucleotides: TGTGCCAGTAGTATCCTACAGGGAGACCAGCCCCAGCATTTT. This encodes CASSILQGDQPQHF.

The chain carries TRBV11-2 and TRBJ2-5; TRBD1 agrees at 11 bases. The J segment lost 5 bases and the V segment lost 5 bases, leaving 16 bases of the junction unmatched. The CDR3 loop spans 18 amino acids. Germline CDR1 and CDR2: SGHAT and FQNNGV. The CDR3 spells CASSLIQGQGVRDETQYF. In DNA, the CDR3 is TGTGCCAGCAGCCTTATTCAGGGACAGGGGGTCCGGGACGAGACCCAGTACTTC.

This clone is classed as large. V gene TRBV30 combines with J gene TRBJ2-1; D perhaps matches TRBD2 (7 bases). This CDR3 is built from 14 residues. V lost 3 bases and J 0 bases, leaving 9 bases between the germline ends. The germline CDR1 and CDR2 sequences are GTSNPN and SVGIG (reference sequence). This CDR3 reads CAWRGGPSYNEQFF. The DNA of the CDR3 is TGTGCCTGGAGGGGGGGGCCCTCCTACAATGAGCAGTTCTTC. Variable domain in full (rest from reference TRBV30 and TRBJ2-1): SQTIHQWPATLVQPVGSPLSLECTVEGTSNPNLYWYRQAAGRGLQLLFYSVGIGQISSEVPQNLSASRPQDRQFILSSKKLLLSDSGFYLCAWRGGPSYNEQFFGPGTRLTVL.

A remark on this clone: The sample carries other DNA sequences with the same CDR3. The CDR3 sequence: CSVEVPPTEAFF. In DNA, the CDR3 is TGCAGCGTTGAGGTACCCCCCACTGAAGCTTTCTTT. The chain is built from TRBV29-1 and TRBJ1-1; D not resolved. The CDR3 loop spans 12 amino acids. CDR1 is SQVTM and CDR2 is ANQGSEA in the germline V gene. The ends were cut back, 3 bases at V and 4 bases at J, with 9 bases in the middle. The variable domain in full, completed from reference TRBV29-1 and TRBJ1-1, reads SAVISQKPSRDICQRGTSLTIQCQVDSQVTMMFWYRQQPGQSLTLIATANQGSEATYESGFVIDKFPISRPNLTFSTLTVSNMSPEDSSIYLCSVEVPPTEAFFGQGTRLTVV.

The rearrangement links TRBV30 to TRBJ2-5, with D perhaps matching TRBD2 (5 bases). CDR1 is GTSNPN, CDR2 SVGIG, per germline (reference sequence). The CDR3 has 13 amino acids. The V and J ends lost 3 bases and 1 base respectively, with 9 bases between them. CDR3 loop: CAWSARVQETQYF. CDR3 nucleotides: TGTGCCTGGAGCGCGAGGGTCCAAGAGACCCAGTACTTC.

The CDR3 coding sequence is TGCGCCAGCAGCTTGGGAGGGGGCCGCATGAACACTGAAGCTTTCTTT. It specifies CASSLGGGRMNTEAFF. The chain links TRBV5-1 to TRBJ1-1, with 7 bases aligning to TRBD1. The CDR3 sequence is 16 residues long. V trimming: 0 bases; J trimming: 0 bases; junction bases outside the gene matches: 5. CDR1 is SGHRS and CDR2 is YFSETQ in the germline V gene. Full variable domain (missing parts from reference TRBV5-1 and TRBJ1-1): KAGVTQTPRYLIKTRGQQVTLSCSPISGHRSVSWYQQTPGQGLQFLFEYFSETQRNKGNFPGRFSGRQFSNSRSEMNVSTLELGDSALYLCASSLGGGRMNTEAFFGQGTRLTVV.

Here the CDR3 DNA reads TGTGCCAGCAGCTTAGCTCCGAGCTCCTACGAGCAGTACTTC. Its protein is CASSLAPSSYEQYF. V is TRBV7-2 and J is TRBJ2-7, with D unresolved. The CDR3 covers 14 residues. Germline V gene data show CDR1 as SGHTA and CDR2 as FQGNSA. With 0 bases removed from V and 0 bases from J, the gap between germline ends came to 6 bases.

The chain recombines TRBV9 with TRBJ2-5; no clear D gene. V shed 5 bases and J shed 0 bases, with 11 bases lying between them. CDR1 SGDLS and CDR2 YYNGEE come from the germline V gene. CDR3 length equals 14 residues. The CDR3 protein is CASSFHPDQETQYF. The CDR3 nucleotides are TGTGCCAGCAGTTTTCACCCGGACCAAGAGACCCAGTACTTC.